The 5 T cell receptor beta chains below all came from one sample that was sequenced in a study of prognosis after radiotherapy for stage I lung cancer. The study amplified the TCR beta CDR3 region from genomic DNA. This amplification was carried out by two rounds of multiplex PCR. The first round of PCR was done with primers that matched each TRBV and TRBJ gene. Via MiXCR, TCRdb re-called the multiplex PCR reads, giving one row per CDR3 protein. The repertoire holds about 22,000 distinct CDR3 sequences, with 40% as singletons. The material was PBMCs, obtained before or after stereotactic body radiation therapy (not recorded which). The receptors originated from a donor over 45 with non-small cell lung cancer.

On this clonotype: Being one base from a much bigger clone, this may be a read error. Here the CDR3 DNA reads TGTGCCAGCATCCCCGAGGGACTAAGCTCCTACAATGAGCAGTTCTTC. It encodes CASIPEGLSSYNEQFF. The rearrangement joins TRBV7-3 to TRBJ2-1, with 7 bases identical to TRBD2. CDR1 is SGHTA and CDR2 is FQGTGA in the germline V gene. The CDR3 length is 16 residues. V shed 7 bases, J shed 0 bases, and the junction held 9 bases outside the gene matches.

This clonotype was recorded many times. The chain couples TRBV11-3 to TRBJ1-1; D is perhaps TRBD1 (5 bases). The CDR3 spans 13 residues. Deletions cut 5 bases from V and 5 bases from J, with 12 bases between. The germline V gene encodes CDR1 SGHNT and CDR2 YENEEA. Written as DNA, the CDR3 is TGTGCCAGCAGCGTTCAGGGTCGGACTGAAGCTTTCTTT. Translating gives CASSVQGRTEAFF.

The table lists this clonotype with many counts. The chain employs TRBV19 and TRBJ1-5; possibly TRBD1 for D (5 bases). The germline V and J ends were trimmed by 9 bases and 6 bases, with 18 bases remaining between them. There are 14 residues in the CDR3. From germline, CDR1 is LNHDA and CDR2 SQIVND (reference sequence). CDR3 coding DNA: TGTGCCAGCAGGATGGGCGGGGGTACTCAGCCCCAGCATTTT. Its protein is CASRMGGGTQPQHF.

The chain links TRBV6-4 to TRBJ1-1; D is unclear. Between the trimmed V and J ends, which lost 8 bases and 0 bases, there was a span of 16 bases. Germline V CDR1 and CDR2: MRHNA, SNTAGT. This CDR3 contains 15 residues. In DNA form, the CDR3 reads TGTGCCAGCTCACCCGGACCCGGGATGAACACTGAAGCTTTCTTT. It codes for CASSPGPGMNTEAFF.

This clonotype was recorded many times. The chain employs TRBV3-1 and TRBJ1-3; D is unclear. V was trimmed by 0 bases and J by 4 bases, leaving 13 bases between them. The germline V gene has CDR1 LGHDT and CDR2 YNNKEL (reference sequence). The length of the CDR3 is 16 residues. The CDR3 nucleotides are TGTGCCAGCAGCCAAGATCCCCCGCAGTTCGGAAACACCATATATTTT. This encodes CASSQDPPQFGNTIYF.